Listed here is a single TCR beta chain. PCR primers comprised 60 Vbeta and 13 Jbeta primers. Here immunoSEQ multiplex PCR was the method, and the copy in TCRdb shows in-frame clones only, minus some. The sample lists over 150,000 clones; around 79% were seen once. V lost 5 bases to trimming and J lost 6 bases; unmatched junction nucleotides: 13. Per germline, CDR1 SNHLY and CDR2 FYNNEI. The CDR3 length is 15 residues. The data derive from a study of cytomegalovirus exposure and HLA in healthy donors. The clonotype was recovered from a man in his forties in good health and CMV-seronegative. The sequencing input was PBMCs. The chain employs TRBV2 and TRBJ2-7; TRBD2 matches 7 bases. The CDR3 DNA reads as TGTGCCAGCAGTAATCCTCTCCAGGGAGGGGTCGAGCAGTACTTC. Encoded protein: CASSNPLQGGVEQYF.